This record looks at one T cell receptor beta chain sequence and its context. Antigen unknown. TCRdb keeps only in-frame clones here, not all; method: immunoSEQ multiplex PCR. The sample carries about 340,000 clones, roughly 92% recorded once. The source of the sample is a study of brain T cells in children with intractable seizures. General study points: Pre- and post-surgery blood differed in depth, so pre-surgery absences may be undersampling. Patients' HCMV serostatus was unknown; virus specificity rests on CDR3 similarity alone.

Stated time point: blood from clinic visit 5 months post-surgery; TSC patient then seizure free. The sequencing used peripheral blood, collected more than 4 months after surgery. The sequence was obtained from a boy under two years old with tuberous sclerosis and intractable seizures.

The CDR3 region is CATGASGKSNIQYF. The CDR3 coding sequence is TGTGCCACGGGTGCTAGCGGGAAATCAAACATTCAGTACTTC. This chain links TRBV6-5 with TRBJ2-4; TRBD2 matches 9 bases. The germline V gene encodes CDR1 MNHEY and CDR2 SVGAGI. The CDR3 consists of 14 residues. J lost 6 bases, V lost 10 bases, and 10 bases had no gene match.